Shown below are 26 T cell receptor beta chains from a single sample sequenced in a study of T cells in localized non-small cell lung cancer. The table came from immunoSEQ multiplex PCR; TCRdb's copy has only in-frame clones and leaves some out. The sample consists of over 20,000 clones, about 92% of them appearing once. Source: peripheral blood, taken before any cancer treatment. The origin of the receptors is a man aged 35-69 years with stage III squamous cell lung carcinoma.

CDR3 DNA: TGTGCCAGCTCAAATTATCGAGCGGGAAACACCGGGGAGCTGTTTTTT. Translation gives CASSNYRAGNTGELFF. J is TRBJ2-2 and V is TRBV18; 7 bases fit TRBD2. Germline CDR1 and CDR2: KGHSH and LQKENI. The CDR3 length is 16 residues. Trimming cost V 5 bases and J 2 bases; bases outside gene matches: 8.

The chain is built from TRBV18 and TRBJ1-5; possibly TRBD1 for D (5 bases). The CDR3 consists of 15 residues. CDR1 KGHSH and CDR2 LQKENI come from the germline V gene. Deletions cut 4 bases from V and 0 bases from J, with 10 bases between. The CDR3 here is CASSQLTVSNQPQHF. For the CDR3, the DNA is TGTGCCAGCTCACAATTGACAGTTAGCAATCAGCCCCAGCATTTT.

The sample holds one count of this clone. The chain links TRBV28 to TRBJ1-5; D uncertain. V dropped 5 bases and J dropped 10 bases, with 9 bases sitting between them. Germline V gene data show CDR1 as MDHEN and CDR2 as SYDVKM. The CDR3 runs 11 residues. The CDR3 loop reads CASSPDGPQHF. The CDR3 nucleotides are TGTGCCAGCAGTCCTGACGGCCCCCAGCATTTT.

The count of this clone is one. The chain links TRBV11-3 to TRBJ2-1; a weak D match, TRBD1 (5 bases). Germline V lookup: CDR1 SGHNT, CDR2 YENEEA. The V and J ends lost 6 bases and 4 bases respectively, with 10 bases between them. The CDR3 is made up of 13 amino acids. CDR3 nucleotide sequence: TGTGCCAGCAGTCAAGACAGATACAATGAGCAGTTCTTC. It translates to CASSQDRYNEQFF.

This chain joins TRBV28 and TRBJ2-7; TRBD1 aligns across 8 bases. CDR1 and CDR2 from the germline V gene are MDHEN and SYDVKM. V gave up 3 bases and J gave up 2 bases; unmatched junction bases: 15. The CDR3 runs 18 residues. CDR3 region: CASSFPPPGQVNTYEQYF. CDR3 nucleotides: TGTGCCAGCAGTTTCCCCCCCCCGGGACAGGTCAATACCTACGAGCAGTACTTC. The full variable domain, with the rest looked up from reference TRBV28 and TRBJ2-7, is DVKVTQSSRYLVKRTGEKVFLECVQDMDHENMFWYRQDPGLGLRLIYFSYDVKMKEKGDIPEGYSVSREKKERFSLILESASTNQTSMYLCASSFPPPGQVNTYEQYFGPGTRLTVT.

The gene calls are TRBV5-4 and TRBJ1-1, with D possibly being TRBD1 (5 bases). V was clipped by 1 base and J by 3 bases, with 13 bases between them. Per germline, CDR1 SGHNT and CDR2 YYREEE (reference sequence). The CDR3 consists of 15 residues. The CDR3 DNA reads as TGTGCCAGCAGCTTGTACGCAGGGTGGGACACTGAAGCTTTCTTT. It translates to CASSLYAGWDTEAFF.

V is TRBV9 and J is TRBJ2-5; TRBD1 matches 9 bases. CDR1 SGDLS and CDR2 YYNGEE come from the germline V gene. Trimming took 0 bases from V and 7 from J; bases not matched to a gene: 7. CDR3 length: 15 amino acids. CDR3 DNA: TGTGCCAGCAGCGTAGAGGGACAGGGCGGTGGGACCCAGTACTTC. This encodes CASSVEGQGGGTQYF.

The genes are TRBV30 and TRBJ2-4; 7 bases fit TRBD2. Germline CDR1 reads GTSNPN; CDR2 reads SVGIG (reference sequence). This CDR3 is 13 amino acids long. The V gene end was trimmed by 0 bases and the J gene end by 7 bases; junction bases not matched to a gene: 3. The CDR3 region has the DNA TGTGCCTGGAGTGTCATCGGGGGGAACATTCAGTACTTC. This codes for CAWSVIGGNIQYF.

The gene calls are TRBV5-8 and TRBJ1-3; a weak D match, TRBD1 (5 bases). The CDR3 is 14 residues long. Trimming cost V 1 base and J 3 bases, with 8 bases left between them. Germline loops: CDR1 SGHTS, CDR2 YDEGEE. CDR3: CASSLQGLGNTIYF. The CDR3 DNA sequence: TGTGCCAGCAGCTTGCAGGGCCTTGGAAACACCATATATTTT.

The CDR3 loop reads CSVKQGTNQPQHF. CDR3 DNA: TGCAGCGTGAAACAGGGAACCAATCAGCCCCAGCATTTT. The rearrangement links TRBV29-1 to TRBJ1-5; D might be TRBD1 (6 bases). CDR3 length: 13 amino acids. V lost 6 bases, J lost 3 bases, and 12 bases lay in between. Per germline, CDR1 SQVTM and CDR2 ANQGSEA.

The chain uses TRBV4-2 and TRBJ2-3; 10 nucleotides agree with TRBD2. The junction had 6 bases not matched to a gene; V was cut back by 4 bases and J by 2 bases. The germline V gene encodes CDR1 LGHNA and CDR2 YNFKEQ. The CDR3 sequence is 16 residues long. CDR3 residues: CASSLGLARFTDTQYF. As DNA, the CDR3 is TGTGCCAGCAGCCTGGGACTAGCGAGATTCACAGATACGCAGTATTTT.

The genes are TRBV27 and TRBJ1-1; a possible D gene is TRBD1 (5 bases). The CDR3 extends over 12 amino acids. The germline CDR1 and CDR2 sequences are MNHEY and SMNVEV (reference sequence). Between the trimmed V and J ends, which lost 3 bases and 8 bases, there was a span of 10 bases. The CDR3 reads CASSFRGGEAFF. In DNA form, the CDR3 reads TGTGCCAGCAGTTTCCGGGGGGGAGAAGCTTTCTTT.

The chain uses TRBV5-1 and TRBJ1-6; TRBD1 matches 11 bases. The V and J ends lost 4 bases and 8 bases, in that order; junction bases with no gene match: 8. This CDR3 region has 16 residues. Per germline, CDR1 SGHRS and CDR2 YFSETQ. CDR3 sequence reads: CASSHEPGQGDSPLHF. In DNA form, the CDR3 reads TGCGCCAGCAGCCATGAACCGGGACAGGGGGATTCACCCCTCCACTTT.

This clone was picked up a small number of times. The V gene is TRBV18, the J gene TRBJ1-1; D unresolved. Trimming took 2 bases from V and 4 from J, leaving 8 bases between them. Germline V gene lookup returns CDR1 KGHSH and CDR2 LQKENI. The CDR3 is 13 residues long. The CDR3 loop is CASSPSLPTEAFF. In DNA form, the CDR3 reads TGTGCCAGCTCACCAAGCCTACCCACTGAAGCTTTCTTT.

The chain recombines TRBV28 with TRBJ1-2; no clear D. The CDR3 runs 12 residues. V was shortened by 5 bases and J by 5 bases, with 9 bases between the two germline ends. CDR1 MDHEN and CDR2 SYDVKM come from the germline V gene. CDR3 amino acids: CASSAAGYGYTF. For the CDR3, the DNA is TGTGCCAGCAGTGCCGCCGGGTATGGCTACACCTTC.

This chain joins TRBV7-3 and TRBJ1-1, with D possibly matching TRBD1 (6 bases). Trimming removed 5 bases from V and 6 bases from J, with 13 bases in between. Looked up from germline, CDR1 is SGHTA and CDR2 is FQGTGA. The CDR3 covers 13 residues. CDR3 DNA: TGTGCCAGCAGCCTCAGCGGACAGTCTGAAGCTTTCTTT. It yields the protein CASSLSGQSEAFF.

This clone was found once. The CDR3, as DNA: TGTGCCAGCAGCAAAACTCCCGGGACACACCTCCCTGTGGCCCAGCATTTT. Translation gives CASSKTPGTHLPVAQHF. This sequence joins TRBV21-1 and TRBJ1-5; the table's D call TRBD1 went unverified against the DNA. TRBV21-1 is noted as a pseudogene. This CDR3 is 17 amino acids long.

This clone has only a few counts. The rearrangement links TRBV6-6 to TRBJ1-6; 11 nucleotides align to TRBD1. Germline-derived CDR1 and CDR2 are MNHNY and SVGAGI (reference sequence). The CDR3 extends over 13 amino acids. V shed 6 bases and J 12 bases; nucleotides not matched to a gene: 4. The CDR3 nucleotides read TGTGCCAGCAGCCCCGGGACAGGGGGACCCCTCCACTTT. Encoded protein: CASSPGTGGPLHF.

The chain carries TRBV5-1 and TRBJ1-1, with 8 bases aligning to TRBD1. With V trimmed by 5 bases and J by 0 bases, 6 bases remained unmatched. Looked up from germline, CDR1 is SGHRS and CDR2 is YFSETQ. This CDR3 is 15 amino acids long. CDR3 region: CASRPGGSMNTEAFF. The CDR3 DNA reads as TGCGCCAGCAGACCAGGGGGCTCTATGAACACTGAAGCTTTCTTT.

The chain links TRBV30 to TRBJ1-1; possibly TRBD1 for D (6 bases). Germline-derived CDR1 and CDR2 are GTSNPN and SVGIG (reference sequence). Trimming pared 3 bases from V and 4 bases from J, leaving 15 bases between. CDR3 size: 14 residues. The CDR3 loop is CAWSLQGRATEAFF. Written as DNA, the CDR3 is TGTGCCTGGAGCCTACAGGGCCGTGCCACTGAAGCTTTCTTT.

This chain uses TRBV4-2 with TRBJ1-2; D possibly corresponds to TRBD1 (5 bases). Trimming shortened V by 0 bases and J by 4 bases, and 12 bases separated the two germline ends. The CDR3 covers 15 residues. Looked up from germline, CDR1 is LGHNA and CDR2 is YNFKEQ. In DNA, the CDR3 is TGTGCCAGCAGCCAAGAGGAGACAGCGCGCTATGGCTACACCTTC. Its protein product is CASSQEETARYGYTF.

The chain links TRBV28 to TRBJ2-3; the D gene could be TRBD1 or TRBD2 (5 bases each). The CDR3 totals 14 residues. Germline CDR1 is MDHEN and CDR2 is SYDVKM. The V and J ends lost 4 bases and 4 bases respectively, with 12 bases between them. This chain's CDR3 is CASSSPQGPDTQYF. The DNA for the CDR3 is TGTGCCAGCAGTTCACCCCAGGGACCAGATACGCAGTATTTT.

This clone occurred once. The chain has TRBV20-1 and TRBJ1-2; D unresolved. The germline CDR1 and CDR2 sequences are DFQATT and SNEGSKA (reference sequence). This CDR3 region has 9 residues. V was trimmed by 7 bases and J by 4 bases, leaving 4 bases between them. For the CDR3, the DNA is TGCAGTGTCCCCTATGGCTACACCTTC. Translation gives CSVPYGYTF.

The chain combines TRBV4-3 with TRBJ1-4; 7 nucleotides align to TRBD1. Per the germline V gene, CDR1 is LGHNA and CDR2 is YSLEER. The CDR3 extends over 15 amino acids. V was clipped by 4 bases and J by 7 bases; unmatched bases: 9. The CDR3 loop reads CASSLQTGAGEKLFF. The CDR3 region has the DNA TGCGCCAGCAGCCTCCAAACAGGGGCGGGTGAAAAACTGTTTTTT.

The chain is built from TRBV7-9 and TRBJ2-3; no definite D call. Trimming removed 6 bases at V and 1 base at J, with 5 bases between. Germline lookup yields CDR1 SEHNR and CDR2 FQNEAQ (reference sequence). There are 12 residues in the CDR3. The CDR3 region has the DNA TGTGCCAGCAGAATGGGCACAGATACGCAGTATTTT. Translation gives CASRMGTDTQYF. The variable domain in full, completed from reference TRBV7-9 and TRBJ2-3, reads DTGVSQNPRHKITKRGQNVTFRCDPISEHNRLYWYRQTLGQGPEFLTYFQNEAQLEKSRLLSDRFSAERPKGSFSTLEIQRTEQGDSAMYLCASRMGTDTQYFGPGTRLTVL.

V usage is TRBV6-1 and J usage is TRBJ2-7, with D perhaps matching TRBD1 (6 bases). Trimming cost V 1 base and J 4 bases, with 11 bases left between them. The germline CDR1 and CDR2 sequences are MNHNS and SASEGT. CDR3 length equals 14 residues. Here the CDR3 reads CASSEVQGSYEQYF. As DNA, the CDR3 is TGTGCCAGCAGTGAAGTGCAGGGGTCGTACGAGCAGTACTTC.